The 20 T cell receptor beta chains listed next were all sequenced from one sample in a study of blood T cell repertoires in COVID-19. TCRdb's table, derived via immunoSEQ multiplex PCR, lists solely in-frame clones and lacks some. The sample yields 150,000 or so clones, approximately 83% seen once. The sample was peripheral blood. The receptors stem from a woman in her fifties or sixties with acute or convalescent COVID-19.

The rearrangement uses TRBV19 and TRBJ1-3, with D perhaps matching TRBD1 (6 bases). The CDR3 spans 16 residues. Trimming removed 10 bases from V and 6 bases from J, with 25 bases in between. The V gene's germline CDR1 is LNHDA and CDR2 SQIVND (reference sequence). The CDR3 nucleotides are TGTGCCACTCGTCGCAACGCCCAGGGGAGTGCAAACACCATATATTTT. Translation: CATRRNAQGSANTIYF.

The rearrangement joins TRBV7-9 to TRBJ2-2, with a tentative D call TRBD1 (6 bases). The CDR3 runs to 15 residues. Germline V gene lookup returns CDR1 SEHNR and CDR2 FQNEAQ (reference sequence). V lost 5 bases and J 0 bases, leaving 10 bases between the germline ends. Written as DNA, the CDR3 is TGTGCCAGCAGCCGGGACACTCCGAACACCGGGGAGCTGTTTTTT. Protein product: CASSRDTPNTGELFF.

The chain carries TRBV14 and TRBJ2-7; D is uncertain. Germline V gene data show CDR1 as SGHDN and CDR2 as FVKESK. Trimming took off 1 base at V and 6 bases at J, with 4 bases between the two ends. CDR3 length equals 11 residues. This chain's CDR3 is CASSQVFEQYF. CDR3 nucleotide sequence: TGTGCCAGCAGCCAAGTCTTCGAGCAGTACTTC.

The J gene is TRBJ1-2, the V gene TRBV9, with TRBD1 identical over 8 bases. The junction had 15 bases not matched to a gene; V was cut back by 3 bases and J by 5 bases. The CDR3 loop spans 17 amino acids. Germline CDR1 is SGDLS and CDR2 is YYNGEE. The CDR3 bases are TGTGCCAGCAGCGGGGGACAGGCCTTATATCCGGTATATGGCTACACCTTC. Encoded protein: CASSGGQALYPVYGYTF.

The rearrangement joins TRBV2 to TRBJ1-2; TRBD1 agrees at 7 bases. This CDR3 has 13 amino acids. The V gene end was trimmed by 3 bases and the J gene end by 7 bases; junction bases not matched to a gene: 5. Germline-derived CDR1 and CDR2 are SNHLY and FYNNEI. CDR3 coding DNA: TGTGCCAGCAGTGACAGGGGGTTTGGTGGCTACACCTTC. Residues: CASSDRGFGGYTF.

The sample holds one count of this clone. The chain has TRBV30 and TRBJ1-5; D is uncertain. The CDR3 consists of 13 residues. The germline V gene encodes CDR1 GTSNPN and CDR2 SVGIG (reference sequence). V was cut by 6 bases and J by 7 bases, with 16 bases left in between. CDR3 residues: CACRTQPGQPQHF. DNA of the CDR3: TGTGCCTGCCGGACCCAGCCGGGACAGCCCCAGCATTTT.

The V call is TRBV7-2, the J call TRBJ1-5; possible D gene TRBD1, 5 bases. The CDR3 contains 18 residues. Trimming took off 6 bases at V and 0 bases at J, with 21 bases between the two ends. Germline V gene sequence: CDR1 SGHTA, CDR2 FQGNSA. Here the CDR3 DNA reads TGTGCCAGCAGTTGGGGGGGGAGCGGACTGACTAGCAATCAGCCCCAGCATTTT. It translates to CASSWGGSGLTSNQPQHF.

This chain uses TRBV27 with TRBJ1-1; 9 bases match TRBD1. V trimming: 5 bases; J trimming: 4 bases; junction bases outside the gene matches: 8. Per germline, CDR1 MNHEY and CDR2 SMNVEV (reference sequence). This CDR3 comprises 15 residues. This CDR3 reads CASSPPGQGFTEAFF. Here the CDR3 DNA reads TGTGCCAGCAGTCCCCCGGGACAGGGTTTCACTGAAGCTTTCTTT.

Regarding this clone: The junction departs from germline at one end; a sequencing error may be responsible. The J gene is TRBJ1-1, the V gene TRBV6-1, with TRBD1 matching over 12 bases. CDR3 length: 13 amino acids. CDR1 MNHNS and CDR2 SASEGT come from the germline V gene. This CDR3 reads CASSEGDRGLIVF. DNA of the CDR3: TGTGCCAGCAGTGAAGGGGACAGGGGGCTCATTGTCTTT.

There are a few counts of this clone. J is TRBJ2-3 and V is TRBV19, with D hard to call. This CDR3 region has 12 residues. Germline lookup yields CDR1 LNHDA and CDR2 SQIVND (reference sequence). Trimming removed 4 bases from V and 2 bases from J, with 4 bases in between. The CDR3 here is CASSTNTDTQYF. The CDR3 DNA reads TGTGCCAGTAGTACCAACACAGATACGCAGTATTTT. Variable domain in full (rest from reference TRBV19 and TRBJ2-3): DGGITQSPKYLFRKEGQNVTLSCEQNLNHDAMYWYRQDPGQGLRLIYYSQIVNDFQKGDIAEGYSVSREKKESFPLTVTSAQKNPTAFYLCASSTNTDTQYFGPGTRLTVL.

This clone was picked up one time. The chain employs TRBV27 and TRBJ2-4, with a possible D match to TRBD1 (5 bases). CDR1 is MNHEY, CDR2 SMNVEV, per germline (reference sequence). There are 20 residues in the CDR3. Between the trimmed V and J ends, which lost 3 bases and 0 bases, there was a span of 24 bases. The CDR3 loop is CASSFPQSLRAPLAKNIQYF. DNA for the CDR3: TGTGCCAGCAGTTTCCCCCAATCACTCAGGGCCCCTCTAGCCAAAAACATTCAGTACTTC.

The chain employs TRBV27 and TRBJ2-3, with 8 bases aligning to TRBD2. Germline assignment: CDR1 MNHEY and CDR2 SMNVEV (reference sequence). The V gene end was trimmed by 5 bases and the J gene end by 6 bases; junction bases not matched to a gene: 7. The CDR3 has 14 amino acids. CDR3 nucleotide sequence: TGTGCCAGCAGTCCCACCCAGCGGGGGGATACGCAGTATTTT. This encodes CASSPTQRGDTQYF.

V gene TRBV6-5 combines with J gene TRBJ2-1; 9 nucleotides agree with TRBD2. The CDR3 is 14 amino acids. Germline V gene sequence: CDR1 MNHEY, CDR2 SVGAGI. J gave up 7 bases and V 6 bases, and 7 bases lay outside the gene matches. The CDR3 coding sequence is TGTGCCAGCAGCGCGCGGGGGGGCCTGAATGAGCAGTTCTTC. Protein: CASSARGGLNEQFF.

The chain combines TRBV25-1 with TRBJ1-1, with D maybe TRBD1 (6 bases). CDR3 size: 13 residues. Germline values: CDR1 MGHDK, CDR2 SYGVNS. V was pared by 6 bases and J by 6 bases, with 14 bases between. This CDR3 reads CASRQGVKPEAFF. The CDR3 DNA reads TGTGCCAGCAGACAGGGAGTTAAACCTGAAGCTTTCTTT. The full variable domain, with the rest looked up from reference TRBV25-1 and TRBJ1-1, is EADIYQTPRYLVIGTGKKITLECSQTMGHDKMYWYQQDPGMELHLIHYSYGVNSTEKGDLSSESTVSRIRTEHFPLTLESARPSHTSQYLCASRQGVKPEAFFGQGTRLTVV.

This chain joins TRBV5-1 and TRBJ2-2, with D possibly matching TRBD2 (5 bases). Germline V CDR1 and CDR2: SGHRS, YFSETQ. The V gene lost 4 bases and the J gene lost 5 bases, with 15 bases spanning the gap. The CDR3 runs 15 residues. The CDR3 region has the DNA TGCGCCAGCAGCCTCCCAGCCGGGAATACCGGGGAGCTGTTTTTT. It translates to CASSLPAGNTGELFF.

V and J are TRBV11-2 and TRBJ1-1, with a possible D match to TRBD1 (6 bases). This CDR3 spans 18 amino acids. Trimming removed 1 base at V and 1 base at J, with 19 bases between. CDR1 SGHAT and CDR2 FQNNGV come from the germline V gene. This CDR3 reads CASSLGRGASYTNTEAFF. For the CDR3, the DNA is TGTGCCAGCAGCTTAGGTCGGGGGGCGTCGTATACGAACACTGAAGCTTTCTTT.

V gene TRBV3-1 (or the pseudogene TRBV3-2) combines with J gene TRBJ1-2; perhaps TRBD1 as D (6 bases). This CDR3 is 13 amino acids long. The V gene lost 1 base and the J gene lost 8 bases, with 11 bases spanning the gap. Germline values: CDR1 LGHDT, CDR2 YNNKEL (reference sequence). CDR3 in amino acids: CASSQGHRDGYTF. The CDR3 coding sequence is TGTGCCAGCAGCCAAGGTCACAGGGACGGCTACACCTTC.

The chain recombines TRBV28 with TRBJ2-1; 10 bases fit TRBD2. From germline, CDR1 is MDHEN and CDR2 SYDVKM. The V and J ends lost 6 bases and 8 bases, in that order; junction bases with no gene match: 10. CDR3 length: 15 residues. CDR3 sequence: CASSPPAGGRDEQFF. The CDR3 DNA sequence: TGTGCCAGCAGCCCCCCAGCGGGGGGGAGGGATGAGCAGTTCTTC. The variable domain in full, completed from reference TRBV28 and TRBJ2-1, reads DVKVTQSSRYLVKRTGEKVFLECVQDMDHENMFWYRQDPGLGLRLIYFSYDVKMKEKGDIPEGYSVSREKKERFSLILESASTNQTSMYLCASSPPAGGRDEQFFGPGTRLTVL.

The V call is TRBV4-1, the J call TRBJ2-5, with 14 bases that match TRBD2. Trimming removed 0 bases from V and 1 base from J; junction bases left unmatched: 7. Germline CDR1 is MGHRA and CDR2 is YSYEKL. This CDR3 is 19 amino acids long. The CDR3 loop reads CASSQERTSGGRIQETQYF. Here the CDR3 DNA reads TGCGCCAGCAGCCAAGAGAGGACTAGCGGGGGGAGGATCCAAGAGACCCAGTACTTC.

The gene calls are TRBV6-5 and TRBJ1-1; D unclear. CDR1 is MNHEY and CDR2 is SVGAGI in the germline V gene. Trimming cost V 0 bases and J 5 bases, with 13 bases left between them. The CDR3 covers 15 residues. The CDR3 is CASSYSNSRVTEAFF. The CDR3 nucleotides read TGTGCCAGCAGTTACTCGAATTCGAGGGTTACTGAAGCTTTCTTT.